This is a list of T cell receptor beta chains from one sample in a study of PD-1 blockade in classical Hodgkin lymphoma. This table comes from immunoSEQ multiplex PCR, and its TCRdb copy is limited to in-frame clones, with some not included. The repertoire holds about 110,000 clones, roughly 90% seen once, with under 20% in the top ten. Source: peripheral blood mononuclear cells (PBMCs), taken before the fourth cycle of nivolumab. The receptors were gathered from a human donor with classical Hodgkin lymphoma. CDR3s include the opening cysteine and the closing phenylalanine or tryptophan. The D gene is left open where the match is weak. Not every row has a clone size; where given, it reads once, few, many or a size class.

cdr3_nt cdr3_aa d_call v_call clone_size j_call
TGTGCCAGCAGCTTACGTGTCGTCCAGTACTTC CASSLRVVQYF - TRBV7-9 - TRBJ2-7
TGTGCCAGCAGCTCCGCCACCCTAGCGGGCCCGTACAATGAGCAGTTCTTC CASSSATLAGPYNEQFF TRBD2 TRBV7-6 - TRBJ2-1
TGTGCCAGCCGCCAACAGGGGGCGGGGAGCAATCAGCCCCAGCATTTT CASRQQGAGSNQPQHF TRBD1 TRBV27 - TRBJ1-5
TGCGCCGGGGGCGACTCTGGAAACACCATATATTTT CAGGDSGNTIYF - TRBV4-1 - TRBJ1-3
TGTGCCAGCAGCCCTGCCGGGGCAGCAGGCTACGAGCAGTACTTC CASSPAGAAGYEQYF - TRBV4-2 - TRBJ2-7
TGTGCCAGCAGTGACGCGACTAGCGGGAAAGAGACCCAGTACTTC CASSDATSGKETQYF TRBD2 TRBV6-1 - TRBJ2-5
TGTGCCAGTAGTGGAACCGGGACAGGCCTCACAGATACGCAGTATTTT CASSGTGTGLTDTQYF TRBD1 TRBV19 - TRBJ2-3
TGTGCCAGCAGCTTCGTAACCGGGACAGGGTATGGCTACACCTTC CASSFVTGTGYGYTF TRBD1 TRBV5-8 - TRBJ1-2
TGTGCCAGCAGAAGGGAGTTAAGCAATCAGCCCCAGCATTTT CASRRELSNQPQHF - TRBV28 - TRBJ1-5
TGTGCCAGCAGTTACTCAACGGGGAACACTGAAGCTTTCTTT CASSYSTGNTEAFF - TRBV6-6 - TRBJ1-1
TGTGCCAGTAGTATTGAGAGGGCCTACACCGGGGAGCTGTTTTTT CASSIERAYTGELFF - TRBV19 - TRBJ2-2
TGTGCCAGCAGTGAAGCAGGGGGACCTACCGGGGAGCTGTTTTTT CASSEAGGPTGELFF - TRBV2 once TRBJ2-2
TGTGCCAGCAGCTTGCCGGGGACGAACACTGAAGCTTTCTTT CASSLPGTNTEAFF - TRBV7-9 once TRBJ1-1
TGTGCCAGCAGCCCAGGGGTGGGCACCGGGGAGCTGTTTTTT CASSPGVGTGELFF - TRBV14 - TRBJ2-2
TGTGCCTGGAGTGGTGGCACGGCAGAAGAGACCCAGTACTTC CAWSGGTAEETQYF - TRBV30 - TRBJ2-5
TGTGCCAGCGCCTTAGGGCCCGGGACTAGCGGAGATTGGGAAGAGACCCAGTACTTC CASALGPGTSGDWEETQYF TRBD2 TRBV27 - TRBJ2-5
TGTGCCAGCAGCAAAGGGGGGGCCAGTGGGAACACTGAAGCTTTCTTT CASSKGGASGNTEAFF - TRBV21-1 - TRBJ1-1